Below, 21 T cell receptor beta chains from the same sample are listed, as sequenced in a study of T cell responses to AZD1222 COVID-19 vaccine. Data came from immunoSEQ multiplex PCR; TCRdb stores just in-frame clones and leaves some out. The sample lists about 140,000 clones, 88% occurring once. The sequencing used peripheral blood, collected 28 days after the second AZD1222 dose. The receptors here all came from an adult who received the AZD1222 COVID-19 vaccine.

The chain recombines TRBV28 with TRBJ2-2, with 11 nucleotides matching TRBD2. The CDR3 spans 17 residues. Germline trimming cut 0 bases from V and 6 bases from J; bases unmatched to any gene: 6. The germline V gene has CDR1 MDHEN and CDR2 SYDVKM. This chain's CDR3 is CASSLWVLAGGPGELFF. The CDR3 bases are TGTGCCAGCAGTTTATGGGTCCTAGCGGGAGGTCCCGGGGAGCTGTTTTTT.

CDR3 sequence (DNA): TGCGCCAGCAGCTTCCTAGCGGGGGACAAAAAGCAGTTCTTC. It is translated as CASSFLAGDKKQFF. The chain recombines TRBV4-3 with TRBJ2-1; TRBD2 matches 10 bases. Trimming took 5 bases from V and 11 from J; bases not matched to a gene: 9. Germline lookup yields CDR1 LGHNA and CDR2 YSLEER. The CDR3 contains 14 residues.

The genes are TRBV12-3 or TRBV12-4 and TRBJ2-5; D is uncertain. V lost 2 bases and J lost 2, with 6 bases in between. The CDR3 contains 13 residues. The CDR3 loop is CASSLSEQETQYF. The CDR3 DNA reads TGTGCCAGCAGTTTATCGGAACAAGAGACCCAGTACTTC.

The gene calls are TRBV6-2 or TRBV6-3 and TRBJ1-4, with unresolved D. Trimming shortened V by 5 bases and J by 2 bases, and 6 bases separated the two germline ends. CDR3 length: 13 amino acids. Germline values: CDR1 MNHEY, CDR2 SVGEGT. CDR3 residues: CASSRNTNEKLFF. The CDR3 bases are TGTGCCAGCAGTCGAAATACTAATGAAAAACTGTTTTTT.

The chain combines TRBV4-3 with TRBJ1-3; the D is unclear. CDR3 length equals 14 residues. Trimming pared 0 bases from V and 7 bases from J, leaving 10 bases between. From germline, CDR1 is LGHNA and CDR2 YSLEER. The CDR3: CASSQEYPVNTIYF. CDR3 sequence (DNA): TGCGCCAGCAGCCAAGAGTACCCGGTGAACACCATATATTTT.

This rearrangement joins TRBV28 to TRBJ2-7; D unresolved. The CDR3 consists of 11 residues. Germline V gives CDR1 MDHEN, CDR2 SYDVKM. Deletions cut 6 bases from V and 4 bases from J, with 7 bases between. In DNA form, the CDR3 reads TGTGCCAGCAGCCAAATATACGAGCAGTACTTC. Translated, it gives CASSQIYEQYF.

V and J are TRBV7-8 and TRBJ2-7, with 10 bases lining up with TRBD2. The J segment lost 3 bases and the V segment lost 5 bases, leaving 13 bases of the junction unmatched. Germline V CDR1 and CDR2: SGHVS, FQNEAQ. This CDR3 has 17 amino acids. As DNA, the CDR3 is TGTGCCAGCAGCCCCAGAGGATCTAGCGGGAGTATCTACGAGCAGTACTTC. Residues: CASSPRGSSGSIYEQYF.

This clone occurred a few times. This rearrangement joins TRBV27 to TRBJ2-2; no firm D call. V was trimmed by 1 base and J by 6 bases, leaving 12 bases between them. Germline V gene data show CDR1 as MNHEY and CDR2 as SMNVEV (reference sequence). The CDR3 spans 15 residues. The CDR3 reads CASSLFSRESGELFF. The CDR3 DNA is TGTGCCAGCAGTTTATTTTCGAGAGAGTCCGGGGAGCTGTTTTTT.

The V gene is TRBV2, the J gene TRBJ2-5, with TRBD1 identical over 8 bases. V lost 6 bases to trimming and J lost 5 bases; unmatched junction nucleotides: 5. In germline, CDR1 is SNHLY, CDR2 FYNNEI. The CDR3 is 13 residues long. CDR3 DNA: TGTGCCAGCAGCCGGGACAGGTTTGAGACCCAGTACTTC. This translates into CASSRDRFETQYF.

V gene TRBV19 combines with J gene TRBJ1-4, with no clear D. V lost 3 bases and J 0 bases, leaving 11 bases between the germline ends. The CDR3 sequence is 16 residues long. CDR1 and CDR2 (germline): LNHDA, SQIVND (reference sequence). CDR3 region: CASSIPNSATNEKLFF. In nucleotides, the CDR3 is TGTGCCAGTAGTATCCCCAACTCTGCAACTAATGAAAAACTGTTTTTT.

The chain is built from TRBV3-1 (or the pseudogene TRBV3-2) and TRBJ2-2; D ambiguous. Per germline, CDR1 LGHDT and CDR2 YNNKEL (reference sequence). The CDR3 length is 11 residues. Trimming removed 8 bases from V and 3 bases from J, with 4 bases in between. CDR3 amino acids: CASVHTGELFF. In DNA form, the CDR3 reads TGTGCCAGCGTGCACACCGGGGAGCTGTTTTTT.

V is TRBV5-1 and J is TRBJ2-3; 10 positions agree with TRBD2. Trimming cost V 9 bases and J 3 bases; bases outside gene matches: 7. Germline CDR1 is SGHRS and CDR2 is YFSETQ. The length of the CDR3 is 14 residues. This chain's CDR3 is CATAMGLATDTQYF. As DNA, the CDR3 is TGCGCCACCGCCATGGGACTAGCGACAGATACGCAGTATTTT.

The rearrangement uses TRBV5-5 and TRBJ1-5; D gene unclear. Per germline, CDR1 SGHKS and CDR2 YYEKEE (reference sequence). Trimming cost V 0 bases and J 5 bases, with 9 bases left between them. The length of the CDR3 is 14 residues. The CDR3 DNA reads as TGTGCCAGCAGCTTGGGCACAGCAGATCAGCCCCAGCATTTT. Residues: CASSLGTADQPQHF.

The J gene is TRBJ2-1, the V gene TRBV6-5, with TRBD2 matching 7 bases. The CDR3 runs 16 residues. The junction had 6 bases not matched to a gene; V was cut back by 0 bases and J by 4 bases. The germline CDR1 and CDR2 sequences are MNHEY and SVGAGI. The CDR3 protein is CASSYSGAGLYNEQFF. CDR3 sequence (DNA): TGTGCCAGCAGTTACTCCGGAGCGGGGTTATACAATGAGCAGTTCTTC.

This clone was seen a few times. V gene TRBV7-3 combines with J gene TRBJ2-2; D gene ambiguous. The CDR3 covers 12 residues. Germline-derived CDR1 and CDR2 are SGHTA and FQGTGA. V was pared by 5 bases and J by 8 bases, with 9 bases between. CDR3 loop: CASSLFEGELFF. The CDR3 coding sequence is TGTGCCAGCAGCCTGTTCGAGGGGGAGCTGTTTTTT.

The genes are TRBV28 and TRBJ1-5; 8 positions agree with TRBD1. CDR3 length: 15 amino acids. Losses at the gene ends were 4 bases for V and 9 bases for J; bases not matched to a gene: 11. CDR1 is MDHEN, CDR2 SYDVKM, per germline. DNA of the CDR3: TGTGCCAGCAGTTCCATGACTCCCCAGGGGGCGCCCCAGCATTTT. It yields the protein CASSSMTPQGAPQHF.

This clone was counted only a few times. Germline is not matched at one junction end, which may reflect a read error. The chain carries TRBV6-5 and TRBJ1-6; D not certain. Germline-derived CDR1 and CDR2 are MNHEY and SVGAGI. There are 15 residues in the CDR3. This CDR3 reads CASSNSGLGNSPLHF. The CDR3 region has the DNA TGTGCCAGCAGTAACTCGGGATTGGGGAATTCACCCCTCCACTTT.

The gene calls are TRBV30 and TRBJ1-2; D gene unclear. The germline V gene encodes CDR1 GTSNPN and CDR2 SVGIG (reference sequence). V gave up 7 bases and J gave up 0 bases, with 9 bases separating them. The CDR3 is made up of 12 amino acids. CDR3 residues: CAYLETNYGYTF. In DNA form, the CDR3 reads TGTGCCTATCTAGAAACTAACTATGGCTACACCTTC.

V and J are TRBV7-3 and TRBJ2-1; TRBD2 matches at 8 bases. This CDR3 region has 14 residues. Germline trimming cut 4 bases from V and 3 bases from J; bases unmatched to any gene: 2. CDR1 SGHTA and CDR2 FQGTGA come from the germline V gene. The CDR3 is CASSSLAGYNEQFF. As DNA, the CDR3 is TGTGCCAGCAGCTCCCTAGCGGGCTACAATGAGCAGTTCTTC. Looking up the rest from reference TRBV7-3 and TRBJ2-1 gives the full variable domain: GAGVSQTPSNKVTEKGKYVELRCDPISGHTALYWYRQSLGQGPEFLIYFQGTGAADDSGLPNDRFFAVRPEGSVSTLKIQRTERGDSAVYLCASSSLAGYNEQFFGPGTRLTVL.

The V and J genes are TRBV11-3 and TRBJ2-1; TRBD2 aligns across 10 bases. V was clipped by 4 bases and J by 9 bases; unmatched bases: 6. The CDR3 covers 14 residues. CDR1 is SGHNT, CDR2 YENEEA, per germline. The CDR3: CASSSSGRASEQFF. DNA for the CDR3: TGTGCCAGCAGCTCTAGCGGGAGAGCCAGTGAGCAGTTCTTC.

This clone was detected only once. This chain connects TRBV4-3 to TRBJ1-6; D gene unclear. The CDR3 has 17 amino acids. The V gene lost 3 bases and the J gene lost 0 bases, with 12 bases spanning the gap. Looked up from germline, CDR1 is LGHNA and CDR2 is YSLEER. The CDR3 region has the DNA TGCGCCAGCAGCCAGTCGAGAGGGAGCTCCTATAATTCACCCCTCCACTTT. As protein: CASSQSRGSSYNSPLHF.